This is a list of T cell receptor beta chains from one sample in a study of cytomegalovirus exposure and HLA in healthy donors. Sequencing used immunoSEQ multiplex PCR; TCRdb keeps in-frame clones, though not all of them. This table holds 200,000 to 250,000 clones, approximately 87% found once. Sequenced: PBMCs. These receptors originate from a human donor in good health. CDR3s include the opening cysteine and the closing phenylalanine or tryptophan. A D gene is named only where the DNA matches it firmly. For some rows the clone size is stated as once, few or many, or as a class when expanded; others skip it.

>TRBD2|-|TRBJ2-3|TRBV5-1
CASSWTSGSTDTQYF
TGCGCCAGCAGCTGGACTAGCGGGAGCACAGATACGCAGTATTTT
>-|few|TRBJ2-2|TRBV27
CASSKQGYGELFF
TGTGCCAGCAGTAAACAGGGATACGGGGAGCTGTTTTTT
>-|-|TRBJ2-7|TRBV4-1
CASSQGISYEQYF
TGCGCCAGCAGCCAAGGTATATCCTACGAGCAGTACTTC
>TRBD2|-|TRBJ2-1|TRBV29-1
CSVSPGTSGPYNEQFF
TGCAGCGTCAGTCCCGGGACTAGCGGGCCTTACAATGAGCAGTTCTTC
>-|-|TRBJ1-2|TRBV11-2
CASSQGQYYGYTF
TGTGCCAGCAGCCAAGGACAGTACTATGGCTACACCTTC
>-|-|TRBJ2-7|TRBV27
CASSLRLIPLRGQYF
TGTGCCAGCAGTTTAAGACTTATTCCCCTACGAGGGCAGTACTTC
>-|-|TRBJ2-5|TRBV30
CAWSLRSGAQYF
TGTGCCTGGTCGCTACGGTCCGGGGCCCAGTACTTC
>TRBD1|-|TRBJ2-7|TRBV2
CASRENDSAGGEQYF
TGTGCCAGCAGGGAAAACGACAGCGCAGGGGGCGAGCAGTACTTC
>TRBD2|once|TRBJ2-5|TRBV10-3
CAISEPTSGQETQYF
TGTGCCATCAGTGAGCCGACTAGCGGGCAAGAGACCCAGTACTTC
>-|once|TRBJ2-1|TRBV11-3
CASSSPGGSDNEQFF
TGTGCCAGCAGCTCCCCGGGCGGGTCGGACAATGAGCAGTTCTTC
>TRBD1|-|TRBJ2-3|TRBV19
CASSQPDRVVDTQYF
TGTGCCAGTAGTCAACCGGACAGGGTTGTAGATACGCAGTATTTT
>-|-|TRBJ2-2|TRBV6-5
CASSEHNTGELFF
TGTGCCAGCAGTGAACACAACACCGGGGAGCTGTTTTTT
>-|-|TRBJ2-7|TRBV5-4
CASSLSLSVSGDYEQYF
TGTGCCAGCAGCTTGTCATTAAGTGTCAGCGGAGACTACGAGCAGTACTTC
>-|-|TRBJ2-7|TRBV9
CASSVAGSPLYEQYF
TGTGCCAGCAGCGTAGCCGGTAGTCCCCTCTACGAGCAGTACTTC
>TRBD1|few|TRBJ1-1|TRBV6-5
CASSYGQGRAFF
TGTGCCAGCAGTTACGGACAGGGTAGAGCTTTCTTT
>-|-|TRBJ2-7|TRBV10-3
CAISSPVDEQYF
TGTGCCATCAGTTCTCCCGTCGACGAGCAGTACTTC
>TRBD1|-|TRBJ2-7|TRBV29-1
CSVGDRGLEQYF
TGCAGCGTGGGGGACAGGGGGCTCGAGCAGTACTTC
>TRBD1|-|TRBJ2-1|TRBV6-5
CASSRTVQGDQFF
TGTGCCAGCAGTCGTACCGTCCAGGGGGATCAGTTCTTC
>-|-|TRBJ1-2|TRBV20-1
CSARTSMGYTF
TGCAGTGCTAGAACTTCGATGGGCTACACCTTC
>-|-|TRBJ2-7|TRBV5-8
CASSLTSLSGEQYF
TGTGCCAGCAGCTTGACTAGCTTATCGGGGGAGCAGTACTTC
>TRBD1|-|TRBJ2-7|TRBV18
CASSPHEPGQQYEQYF
TGTGCCAGCTCACCCCACGAGCCGGGACAGCAATACGAGCAGTACTTC
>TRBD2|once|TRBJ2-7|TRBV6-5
CASSGPGTSAYEQYF
TGTGCCAGCAGCGGCCCCGGGACTAGCGCCTACGAGCAGTACTTC
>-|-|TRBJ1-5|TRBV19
CASSTRREIGQPQHF
TGTGCCAGTAGTACCCGCAGGGAAATCGGCCAGCCCCAGCATTTT
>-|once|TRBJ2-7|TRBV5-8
CASSLVSQGSEQYF
TGTGCCAGCAGCTTGGTTTCCCAGGGGAGCGAGCAGTACTTC
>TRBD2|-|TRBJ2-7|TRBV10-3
CAISGGVGSEQYF
TGTGCCATCAGCGGGGGGGTGGGGTCCGAGCAGTACTTC
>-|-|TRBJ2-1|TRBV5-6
CASSLFGGREQFF
TGTGCCAGCAGCTTGTTCGGAGGGAGAGAGCAGTTCTTC
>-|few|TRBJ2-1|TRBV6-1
CASRAQGYNEQFF
TGTGCCAGCAGAGCTCAGGGTTACAATGAGCAGTTCTTC
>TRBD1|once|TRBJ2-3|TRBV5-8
CASSHSGQGLTDTQYF
TGTGCCAGCTCCCACTCTGGACAGGGCCTGACAGATACGCAGTATTTT
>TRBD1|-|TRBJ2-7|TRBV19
CASSISGGASYEQYF
TGTGCCAGTAGTATTTCAGGGGGCGCCTCTTACGAGCAGTACTTC
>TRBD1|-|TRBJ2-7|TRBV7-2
CASSSGTGSHEQYF
TGTGCCAGCAGCTCCGGGACAGGGTCCCACGAGCAGTACTTC
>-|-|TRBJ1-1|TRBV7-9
CASSSDFSAEAFF
TGTGCCAGCAGCTCGGACTTTTCAGCTGAAGCTTTCTTT
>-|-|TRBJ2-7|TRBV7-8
CASTQAESLYEQYF
TGTGCCAGCACCCAAGCGGAGTCCCTCTACGAGCAGTACTTC